The entry that follows covers one TCR beta chain sequence. Its matching antigen is unknown. The data are from a study of cytomegalovirus exposure and HLA in healthy donors. General study findings and limits: Usually a TCR sequence was rare, but some public TCRs were found in many donors. Reportedly, cytomegalovirus status was diagnosed with high sensitivity and specificity. Overall, around 160 TCR beta chains were annotated as cytomegalovirus-associated. In vitro, a few CMV-associated chains proved specific for CMV antigens.

Sequencing used immunoSEQ multiplex PCR; TCRdb keeps in-frame clones, though not all of them. Of roughly 64,000 clones listed, 85% to 95% are singletons. This CDR3 has 16 amino acids. The ends lost 5 bases at V and 5 bases at J; junction bases unmatched: 12. CDR1 is GTSNPN, CDR2 SVGIG, per germline (reference sequence). Sample: PBMCs. The receptor's source is a woman aged 18 to 35 in good health and CMV-seropositive. V gene TRBV30 combines with J gene TRBJ2-3; 11 bases map to TRBD2. The CDR3 DNA sequence: TGTGCCTGGGGGCCCAGACTTGGACTAGCGGGAGATACGCAGTATTTT. Encoded protein: CAWGPRLGLAGDTQYF.